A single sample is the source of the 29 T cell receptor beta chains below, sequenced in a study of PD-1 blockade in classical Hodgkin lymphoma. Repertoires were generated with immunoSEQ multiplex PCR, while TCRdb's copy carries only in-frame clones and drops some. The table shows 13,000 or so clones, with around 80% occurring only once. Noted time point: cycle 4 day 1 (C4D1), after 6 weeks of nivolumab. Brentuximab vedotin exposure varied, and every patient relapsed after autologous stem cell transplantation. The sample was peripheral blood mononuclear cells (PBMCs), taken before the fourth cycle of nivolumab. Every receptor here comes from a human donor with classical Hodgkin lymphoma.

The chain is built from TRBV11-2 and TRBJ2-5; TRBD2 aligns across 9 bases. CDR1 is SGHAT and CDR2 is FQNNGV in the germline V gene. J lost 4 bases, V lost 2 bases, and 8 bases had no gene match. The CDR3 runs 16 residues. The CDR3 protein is CASSLQSLAGTETQYF. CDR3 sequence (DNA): TGTGCCAGCAGCTTACAATCGCTAGCGGGGACAGAGACCCAGTACTTC.

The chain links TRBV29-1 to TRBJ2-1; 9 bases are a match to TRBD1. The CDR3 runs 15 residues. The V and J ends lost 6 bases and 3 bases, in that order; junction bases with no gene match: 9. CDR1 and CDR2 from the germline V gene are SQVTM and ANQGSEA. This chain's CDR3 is CSVGSDRGFYNEQFF. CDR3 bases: TGCAGCGTGGGTTCCGACAGGGGGTTCTACAATGAGCAGTTCTTC.

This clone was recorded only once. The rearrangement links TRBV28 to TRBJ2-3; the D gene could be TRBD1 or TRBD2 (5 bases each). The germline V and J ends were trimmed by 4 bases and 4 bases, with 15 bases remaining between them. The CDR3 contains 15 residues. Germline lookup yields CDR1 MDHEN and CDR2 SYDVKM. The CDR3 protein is CASSSGQGPADTQYF. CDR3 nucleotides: TGTGCCAGCAGTTCGGGGCAGGGCCCAGCAGATACGCAGTATTTT.

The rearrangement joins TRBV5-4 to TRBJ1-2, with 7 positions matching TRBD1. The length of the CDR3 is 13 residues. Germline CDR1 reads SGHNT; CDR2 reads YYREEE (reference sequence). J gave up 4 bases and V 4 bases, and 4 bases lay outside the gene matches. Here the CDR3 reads CASSTRGFYGYTF. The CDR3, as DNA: TGTGCCAGCAGCACCAGGGGGTTCTATGGCTACACCTTC.

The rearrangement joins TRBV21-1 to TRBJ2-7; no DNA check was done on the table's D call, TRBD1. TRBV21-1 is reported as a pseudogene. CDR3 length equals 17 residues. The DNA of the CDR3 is TGTGCCAGCAGCAAACAGTTATGGGACAGGGGGTACTACGAGCAGTACTTC. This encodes CASSKQLWDRGYYEQYF.

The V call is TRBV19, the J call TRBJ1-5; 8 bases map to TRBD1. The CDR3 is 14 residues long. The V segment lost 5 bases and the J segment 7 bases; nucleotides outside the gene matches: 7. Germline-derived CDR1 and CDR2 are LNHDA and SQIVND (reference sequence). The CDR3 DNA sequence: TGTGCCAGTAGTCCCGACAGGGGTGGCCAGCCCCAGCATTTT. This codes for CASSPDRGGQPQHF.

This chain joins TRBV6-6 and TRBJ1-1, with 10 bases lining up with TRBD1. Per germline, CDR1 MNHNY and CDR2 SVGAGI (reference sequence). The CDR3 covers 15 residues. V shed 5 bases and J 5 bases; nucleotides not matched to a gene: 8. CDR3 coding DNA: TGTGCCAGCAGTGACCGGACAGGGGGAATAACTGAAGCTTTCTTT. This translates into CASSDRTGGITEAFF.

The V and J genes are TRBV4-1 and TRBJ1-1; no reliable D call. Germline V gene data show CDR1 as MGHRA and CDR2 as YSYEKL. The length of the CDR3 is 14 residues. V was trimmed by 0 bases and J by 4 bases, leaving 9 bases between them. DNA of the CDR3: TGCGCCAGCAGCCAAGAAGAGCTTGTCACTGAAGCTTTCTTT. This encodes CASSQEELVTEAFF.

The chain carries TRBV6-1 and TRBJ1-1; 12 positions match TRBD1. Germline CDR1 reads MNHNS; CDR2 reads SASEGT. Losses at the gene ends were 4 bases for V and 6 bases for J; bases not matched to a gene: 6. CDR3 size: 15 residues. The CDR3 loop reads CASSGTGTGGSEAFF. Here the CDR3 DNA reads TGTGCCAGCAGTGGTACCGGGACAGGGGGCTCTGAAGCTTTCTTT.

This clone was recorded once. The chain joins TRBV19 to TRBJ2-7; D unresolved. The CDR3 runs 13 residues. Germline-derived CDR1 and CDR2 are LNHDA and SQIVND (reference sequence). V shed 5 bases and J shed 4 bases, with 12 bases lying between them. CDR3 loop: CASSALGGYEQYF. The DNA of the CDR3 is TGTGCCAGTAGTGCCCTCGGCGGATACGAGCAGTACTTC.

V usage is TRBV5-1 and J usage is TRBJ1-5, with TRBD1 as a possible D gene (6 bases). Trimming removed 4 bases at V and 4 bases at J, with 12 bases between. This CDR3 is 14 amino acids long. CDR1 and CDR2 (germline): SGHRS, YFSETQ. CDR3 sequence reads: CASSAGQGNQPQHF. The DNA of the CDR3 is TGCGCCAGCAGCGCGGGGCAGGGGAATCAGCCCCAGCATTTT.

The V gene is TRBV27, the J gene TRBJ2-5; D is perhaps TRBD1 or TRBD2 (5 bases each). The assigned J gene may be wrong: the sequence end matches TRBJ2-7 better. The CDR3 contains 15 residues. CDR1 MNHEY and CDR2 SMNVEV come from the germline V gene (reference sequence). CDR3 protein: CASSLQGFGAYEQYF. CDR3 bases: TGTGCCAGCAGCCTCCAGGGTTTCGGGGCTTACGAGCAGTACTTC.

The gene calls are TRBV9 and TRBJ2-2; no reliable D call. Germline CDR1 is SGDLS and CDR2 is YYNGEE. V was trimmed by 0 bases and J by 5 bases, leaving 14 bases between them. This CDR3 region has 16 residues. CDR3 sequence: CASSVVTSGRTGELFF. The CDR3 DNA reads TGTGCCAGCAGCGTAGTTACCTCCGGAAGGACCGGGGAGCTGTTTTTT.

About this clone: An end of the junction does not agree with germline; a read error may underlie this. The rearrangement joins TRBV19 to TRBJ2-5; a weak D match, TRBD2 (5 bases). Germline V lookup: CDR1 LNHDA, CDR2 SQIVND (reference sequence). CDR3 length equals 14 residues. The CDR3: CVSSIVGEKETQYF. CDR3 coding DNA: TGTGTCAGTAGTATAGTCGGGGAGAAGGAGACCCAGTACTTC.

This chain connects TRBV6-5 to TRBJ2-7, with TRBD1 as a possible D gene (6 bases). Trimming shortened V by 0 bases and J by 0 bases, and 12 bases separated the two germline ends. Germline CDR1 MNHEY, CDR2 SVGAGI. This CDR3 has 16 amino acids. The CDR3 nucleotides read TGTGCCAGCAGTTACTCTTGGACAGTCCTCTCCTACGAGCAGTACTTC. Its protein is CASSYSWTVLSYEQYF.

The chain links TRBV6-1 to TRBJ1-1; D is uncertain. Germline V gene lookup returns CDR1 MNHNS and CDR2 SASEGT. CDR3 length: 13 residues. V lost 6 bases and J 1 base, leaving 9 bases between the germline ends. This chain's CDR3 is CASSIRENTEAFF. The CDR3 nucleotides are TGTGCCAGCAGCATACGGGAGAACACTGAAGCTTTCTTT.

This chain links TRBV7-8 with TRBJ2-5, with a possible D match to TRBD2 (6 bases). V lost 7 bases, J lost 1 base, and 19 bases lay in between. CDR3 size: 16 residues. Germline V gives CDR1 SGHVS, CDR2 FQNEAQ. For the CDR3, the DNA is TGTGCCAGCATGGGGGGAAGGGGCGCAGGCCAAGAGACCCAGTACTTC. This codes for CASMGGRGAGQETQYF.

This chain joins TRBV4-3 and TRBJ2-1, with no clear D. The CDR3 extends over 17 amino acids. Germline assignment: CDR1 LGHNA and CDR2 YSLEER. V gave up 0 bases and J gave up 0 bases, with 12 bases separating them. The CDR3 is CASSQDAWGRSYNEQFF. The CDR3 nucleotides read TGCGCCAGCAGCCAAGATGCGTGGGGTCGCTCCTACAATGAGCAGTTCTTC.

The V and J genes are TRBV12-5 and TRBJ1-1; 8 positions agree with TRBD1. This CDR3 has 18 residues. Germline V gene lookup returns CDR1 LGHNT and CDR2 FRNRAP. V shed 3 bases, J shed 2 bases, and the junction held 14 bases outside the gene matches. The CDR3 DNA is TGTGCTAGTGGTTTAACCTGGACAGGGAACCTTGGAAACACTGAAGCTTTCTTT. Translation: CASGLTWTGNLGNTEAFF.

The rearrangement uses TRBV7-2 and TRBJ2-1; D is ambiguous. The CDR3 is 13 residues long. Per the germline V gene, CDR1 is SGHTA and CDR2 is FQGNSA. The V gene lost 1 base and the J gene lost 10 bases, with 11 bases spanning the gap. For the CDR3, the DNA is TGTGCCAGCAGCTTAGGTCCCTTAAGGGAGCAGTTCTTC. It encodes CASSLGPLREQFF.

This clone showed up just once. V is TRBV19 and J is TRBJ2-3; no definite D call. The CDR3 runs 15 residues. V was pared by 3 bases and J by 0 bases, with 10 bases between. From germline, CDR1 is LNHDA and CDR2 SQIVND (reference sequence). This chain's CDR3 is CASSIDTRSTDTQYF. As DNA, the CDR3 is TGTGCCAGTAGTATCGACACCCGCAGCACAGATACGCAGTATTTT.

CDR3 nucleotides: TGTGCCAGCTCACCAGGAACAGTATATAATTCACCCCTCCACTTT. Translating it yields CASSPGTVYNSPLHF. This sequence joins TRBV18 and TRBJ1-6, with D unclear. V lost 2 bases to trimming and J lost 4 bases, with 9 bases between them. CDR1 and CDR2 from the germline V gene are KGHSH and LQKENI. CDR3 length: 15 amino acids. Complete variable domain (other parts from reference TRBV18 and TRBJ1-6): NAGVMQNPRHLVRRRGQEARLRCSPMKGHSHVYWYRQLPEEGLKFMVYLQKENIIDESGMPKERFSAEFPKEGPSILRIQQVVRGDSAAYFCASSPGTVYNSPLHFGNGTRLTVT.

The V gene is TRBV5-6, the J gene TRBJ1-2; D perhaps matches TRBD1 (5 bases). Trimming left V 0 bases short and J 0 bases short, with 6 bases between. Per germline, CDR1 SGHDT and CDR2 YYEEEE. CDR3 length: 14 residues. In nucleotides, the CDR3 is TGTGCCAGCAGCTTGGGGACAACTAACTATGGCTACACCTTC. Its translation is CASSLGTTNYGYTF. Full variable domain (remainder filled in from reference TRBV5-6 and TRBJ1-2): DAGVTQSPTHLIKTRGQQVTLRCSPKSGHDTVSWYQQALGQGPQFIFQYYEEEERQRGNFPDRFSGHQFPNYSSELNVNALLLGDSALYLCASSLGTTNYGYTFGSGTRLTVV.

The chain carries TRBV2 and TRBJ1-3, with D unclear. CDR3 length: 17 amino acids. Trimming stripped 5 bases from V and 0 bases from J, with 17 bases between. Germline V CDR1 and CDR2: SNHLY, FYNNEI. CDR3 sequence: CASSFPGDLHSGNTIYF. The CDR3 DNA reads TGTGCCAGCAGTTTCCCCGGTGATCTGCACTCTGGAAACACCATATATTTT.

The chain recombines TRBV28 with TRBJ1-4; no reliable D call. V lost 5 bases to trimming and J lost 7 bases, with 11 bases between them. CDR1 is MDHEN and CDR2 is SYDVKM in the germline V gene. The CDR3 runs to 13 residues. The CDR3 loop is CASSPPRGEKLFF. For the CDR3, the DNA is TGTGCCAGCAGTCCGCCCCGGGGTGAAAAACTGTTTTTT.

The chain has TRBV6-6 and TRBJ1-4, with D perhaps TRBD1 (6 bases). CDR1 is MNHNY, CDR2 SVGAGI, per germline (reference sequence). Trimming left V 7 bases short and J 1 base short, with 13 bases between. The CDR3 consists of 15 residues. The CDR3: CASTPQGQTNEKLFF. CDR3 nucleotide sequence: TGTGCCAGCACACCTCAGGGACAAACTAATGAAAAACTGTTTTTT.

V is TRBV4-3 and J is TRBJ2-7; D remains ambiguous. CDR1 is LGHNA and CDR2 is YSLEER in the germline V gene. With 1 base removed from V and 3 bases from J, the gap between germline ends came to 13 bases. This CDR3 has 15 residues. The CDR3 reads CASSQGVDRFYEQYF. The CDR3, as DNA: TGCGCCAGCAGCCAAGGGGTAGATCGCTTCTACGAGCAGTACTTC.

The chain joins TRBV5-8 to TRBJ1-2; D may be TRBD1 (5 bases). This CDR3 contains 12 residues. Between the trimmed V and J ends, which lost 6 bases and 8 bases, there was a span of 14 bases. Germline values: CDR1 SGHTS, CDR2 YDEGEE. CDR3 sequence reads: CASKRGPWGYTF. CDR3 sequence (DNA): TGTGCCAGCAAGCGGGGCCCCTGGGGCTACACCTTC.

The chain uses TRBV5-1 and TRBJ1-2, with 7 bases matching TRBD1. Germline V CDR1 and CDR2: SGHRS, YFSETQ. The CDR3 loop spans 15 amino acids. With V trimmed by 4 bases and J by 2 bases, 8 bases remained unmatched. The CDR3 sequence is CASSLGGTANYGYTF. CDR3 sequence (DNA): TGCGCCAGCAGCCTGGGTGGGACAGCGAACTATGGCTACACCTTC.